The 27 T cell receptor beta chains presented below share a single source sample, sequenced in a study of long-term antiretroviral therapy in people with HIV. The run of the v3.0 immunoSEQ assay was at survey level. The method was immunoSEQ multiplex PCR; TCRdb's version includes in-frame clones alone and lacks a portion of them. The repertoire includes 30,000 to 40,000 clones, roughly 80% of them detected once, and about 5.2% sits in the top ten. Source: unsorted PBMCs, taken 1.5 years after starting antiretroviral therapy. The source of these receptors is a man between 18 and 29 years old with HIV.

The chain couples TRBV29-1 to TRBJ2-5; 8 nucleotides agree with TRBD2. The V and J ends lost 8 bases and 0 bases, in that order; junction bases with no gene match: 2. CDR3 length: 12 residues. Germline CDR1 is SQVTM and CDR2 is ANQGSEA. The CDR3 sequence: CSSSGYQETQYF. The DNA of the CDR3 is TGCAGCTCTAGCGGGTACCAAGAGACCCAGTACTTC.

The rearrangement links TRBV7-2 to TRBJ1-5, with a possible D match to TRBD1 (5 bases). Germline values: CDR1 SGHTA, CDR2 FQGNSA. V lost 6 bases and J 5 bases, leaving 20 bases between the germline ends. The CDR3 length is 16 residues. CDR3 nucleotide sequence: TGTGCCAGCAGTTCAGACAGAGGGTTTTTCGATCAGCCCCAGCATTTT. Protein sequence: CASSSDRGFFDQPQHF. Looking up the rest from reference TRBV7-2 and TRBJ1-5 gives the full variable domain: GAGVSQSPSNKVTEKGKDVELRCDPISGHTALYWYRQSLGQGLEFLIYFQGNSAPDKSGLPSDRFSAERTGGSVSTLTIQRTQQEDSAVYLCASSSDRGFFDQPQHFGDGTRLSIL.

CDR3 sequence (DNA): TGTGCCATCAGTGCCAAAGATACGCAGTATTTT. This encodes CAISAKDTQYF. This rearrangement joins TRBV10-3 to TRBJ2-3; D remains ambiguous. This CDR3 spans 11 amino acids. In germline, CDR1 is ENHRY, CDR2 SYGVKD. V was clipped by 4 bases and J by 5 bases, with 4 bases between them.

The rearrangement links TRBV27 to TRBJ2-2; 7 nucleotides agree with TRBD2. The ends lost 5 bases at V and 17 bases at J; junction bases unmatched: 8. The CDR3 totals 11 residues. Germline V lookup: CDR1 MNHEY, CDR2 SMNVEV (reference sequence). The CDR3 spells CASSIGTTLFF. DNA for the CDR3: TGTGCCAGCAGTATCGGGACTACGCTTTTTTTT.

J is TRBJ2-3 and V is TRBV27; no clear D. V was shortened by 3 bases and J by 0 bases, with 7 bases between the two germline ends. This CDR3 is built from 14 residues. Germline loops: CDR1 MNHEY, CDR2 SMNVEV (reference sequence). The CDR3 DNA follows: TGTGCCAGCAGTTTGGCAGGTAGCACAGATACGCAGTATTTT. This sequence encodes CASSLAGSTDTQYF.

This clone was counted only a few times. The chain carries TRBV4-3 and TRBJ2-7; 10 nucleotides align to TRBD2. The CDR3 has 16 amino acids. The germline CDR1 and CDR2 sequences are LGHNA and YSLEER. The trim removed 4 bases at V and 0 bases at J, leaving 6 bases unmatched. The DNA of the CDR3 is TGCGCCAGCAGCCCATATAGCGGGGGGAGCTCCTACGAGCAGTACTTC. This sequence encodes CASSPYSGGSSYEQYF.

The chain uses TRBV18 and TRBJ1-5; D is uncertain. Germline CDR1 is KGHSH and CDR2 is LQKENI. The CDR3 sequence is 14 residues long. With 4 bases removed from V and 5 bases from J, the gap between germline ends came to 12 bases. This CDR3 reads CASSRVDGDQPQHF. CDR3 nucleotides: TGTGCCAGCTCACGGGTTGACGGCGATCAGCCCCAGCATTTT.

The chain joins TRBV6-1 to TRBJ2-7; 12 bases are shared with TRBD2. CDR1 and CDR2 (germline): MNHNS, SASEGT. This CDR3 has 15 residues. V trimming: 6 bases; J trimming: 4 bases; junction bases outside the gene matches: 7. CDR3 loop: CASSASTSGSYEQYF. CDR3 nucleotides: TGTGCCAGCAGCGCATCGACTAGCGGGAGTTACGAGCAGTACTTC.

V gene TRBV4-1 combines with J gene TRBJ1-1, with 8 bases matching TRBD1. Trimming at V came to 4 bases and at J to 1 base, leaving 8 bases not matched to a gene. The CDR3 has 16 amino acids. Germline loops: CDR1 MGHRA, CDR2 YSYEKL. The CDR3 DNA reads TGCGCCAGCAGCCGGGTGGACAGGGTGGAGAACACTGAAGCTTTCTTT. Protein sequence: CASSRVDRVENTEAFF.

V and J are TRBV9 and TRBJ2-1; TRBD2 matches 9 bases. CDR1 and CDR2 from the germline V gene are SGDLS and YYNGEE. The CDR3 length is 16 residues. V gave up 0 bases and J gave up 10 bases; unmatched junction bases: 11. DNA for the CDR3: TGTGCCAGCAGCGTAGGTGGGGGACTAGCCATCGACGAGCAGTTCTTC. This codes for CASSVGGGLAIDEQFF. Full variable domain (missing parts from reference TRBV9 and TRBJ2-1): DSGVTQTPKHLITATGQRVTLRCSPRSGDLSVYWYQQSLDQGLQFLIQYYNGEERAKGNILERFSAQQFPDLHSELNLSSLELGDSALYFCASSVGGGLAIDEQFFGPGTRLTVL.

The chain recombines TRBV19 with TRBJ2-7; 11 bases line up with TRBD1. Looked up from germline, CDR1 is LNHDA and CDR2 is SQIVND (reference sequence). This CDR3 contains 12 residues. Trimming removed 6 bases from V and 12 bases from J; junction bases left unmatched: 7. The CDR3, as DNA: TGTGCCAGTAGGACGGGACAGGGGGGCCTGTACTTC. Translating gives CASRTGQGGLYF.

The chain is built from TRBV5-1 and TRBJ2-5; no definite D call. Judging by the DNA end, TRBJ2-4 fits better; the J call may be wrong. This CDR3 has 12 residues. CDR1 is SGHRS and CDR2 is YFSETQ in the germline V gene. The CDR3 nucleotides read TGCGCCAGCAGCTTGGCCCAGGACATTCAGTACTTC. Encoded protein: CASSLAQDIQYF.

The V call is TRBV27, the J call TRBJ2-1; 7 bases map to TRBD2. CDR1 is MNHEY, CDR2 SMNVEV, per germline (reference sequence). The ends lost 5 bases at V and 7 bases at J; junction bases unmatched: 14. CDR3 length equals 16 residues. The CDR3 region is CASSPYGTTRGNEQFF. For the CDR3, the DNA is TGTGCCAGCAGTCCTTACGGGACTACCCGAGGTAATGAGCAGTTCTTC.

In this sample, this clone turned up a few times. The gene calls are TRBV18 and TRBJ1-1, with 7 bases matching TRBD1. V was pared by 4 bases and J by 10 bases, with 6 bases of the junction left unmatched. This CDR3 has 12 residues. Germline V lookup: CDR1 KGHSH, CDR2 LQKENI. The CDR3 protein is CASSQGQSVAFF. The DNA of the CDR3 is TGTGCCAGCTCACAGGGACAGAGTGTAGCTTTCTTT.

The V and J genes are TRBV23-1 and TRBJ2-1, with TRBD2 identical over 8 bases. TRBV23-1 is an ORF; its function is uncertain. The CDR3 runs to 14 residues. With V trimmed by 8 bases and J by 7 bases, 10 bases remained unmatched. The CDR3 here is CASLIGRGRNEQFF. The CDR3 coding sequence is TGCGCCAGCCTGATCGGGAGGGGGAGGAATGAGCAGTTCTTC.

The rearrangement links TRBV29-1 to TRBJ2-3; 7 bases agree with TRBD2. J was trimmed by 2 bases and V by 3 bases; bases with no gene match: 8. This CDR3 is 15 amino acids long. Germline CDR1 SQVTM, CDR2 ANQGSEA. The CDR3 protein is CSVDGGGPSTDTQYF. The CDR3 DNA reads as TGCAGCGTTGATGGCGGGGGACCATCCACAGATACGCAGTATTTT.

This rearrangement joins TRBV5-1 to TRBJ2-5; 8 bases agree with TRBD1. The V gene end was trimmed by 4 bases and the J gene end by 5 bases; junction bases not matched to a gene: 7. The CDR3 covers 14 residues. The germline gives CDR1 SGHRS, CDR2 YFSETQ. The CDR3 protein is CASSPRTGRETQYF. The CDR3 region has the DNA TGCGCCAGCAGCCCCAGGACAGGGCGGGAGACCCAGTACTTC.

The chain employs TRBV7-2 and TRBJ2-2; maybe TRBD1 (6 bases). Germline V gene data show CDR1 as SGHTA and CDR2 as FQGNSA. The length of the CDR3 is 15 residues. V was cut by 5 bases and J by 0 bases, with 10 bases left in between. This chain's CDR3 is CASSRTATNTGELFF. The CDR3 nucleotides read TGTGCCAGCAGCCGGACAGCAACGAACACCGGGGAGCTGTTTTTT.

CDR3 region: CASSTGTDTQYF. The CDR3 DNA reads TGTGCCAGCAGCACCGGGACAGATACGCAGTATTTT. The V and J genes are TRBV5-6 and TRBJ2-3, with no clear D. V lost 4 bases and J 3 bases, leaving 6 bases between the germline ends. Germline values: CDR1 SGHDT, CDR2 YYEEEE. CDR3 length equals 12 residues.

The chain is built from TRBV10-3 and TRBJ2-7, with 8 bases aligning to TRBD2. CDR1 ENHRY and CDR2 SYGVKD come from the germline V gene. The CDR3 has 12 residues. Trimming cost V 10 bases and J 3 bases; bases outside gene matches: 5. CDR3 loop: CATAGLGYEQYF. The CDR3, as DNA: TGTGCCACAGCGGGACTAGGCTACGAGCAGTACTTC.

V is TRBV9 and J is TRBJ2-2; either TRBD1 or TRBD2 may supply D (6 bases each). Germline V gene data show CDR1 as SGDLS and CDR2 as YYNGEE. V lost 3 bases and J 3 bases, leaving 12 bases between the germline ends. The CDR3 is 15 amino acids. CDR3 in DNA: TGTGCCAGCAGCGGGAGGGGGTCGGACACCGGGGAGCTGTTTTTT. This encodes CASSGRGSDTGELFF.

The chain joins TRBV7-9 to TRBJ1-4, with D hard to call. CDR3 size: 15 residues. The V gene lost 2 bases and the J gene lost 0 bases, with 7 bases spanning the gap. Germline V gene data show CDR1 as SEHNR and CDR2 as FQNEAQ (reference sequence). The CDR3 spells CASSLKGATNEKLFF. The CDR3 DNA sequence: TGTGCCAGCAGCTTAAAAGGCGCAACTAATGAAAAACTGTTTTTT.

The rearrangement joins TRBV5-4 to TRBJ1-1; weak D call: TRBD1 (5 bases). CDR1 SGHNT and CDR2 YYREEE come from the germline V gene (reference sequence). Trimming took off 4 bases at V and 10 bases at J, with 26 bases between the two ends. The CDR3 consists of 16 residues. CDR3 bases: TGTGCCAGCAGCGCCCCCCCAGAGGGGTTGTCGACAGTAGCTTTCTTT. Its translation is CASSAPPEGLSTVAFF.

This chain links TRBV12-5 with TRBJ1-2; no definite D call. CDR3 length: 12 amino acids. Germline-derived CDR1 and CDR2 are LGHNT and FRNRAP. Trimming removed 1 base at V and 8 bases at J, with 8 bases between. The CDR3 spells CASGLGRGGYTF. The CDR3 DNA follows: TGTGCTAGTGGTTTGGGCCGTGGGGGCTACACCTTC. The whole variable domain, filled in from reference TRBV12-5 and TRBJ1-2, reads DARVTQTPRHKVTEMGQEVTMRCQPILGHNTVFWYRQTMMQGLELLAYFRNRAPLDDSGMPKDRFSAEMPDATLATLKIQPSEPRDSAVYFCASGLGRGGYTFGSGTRLTVV.

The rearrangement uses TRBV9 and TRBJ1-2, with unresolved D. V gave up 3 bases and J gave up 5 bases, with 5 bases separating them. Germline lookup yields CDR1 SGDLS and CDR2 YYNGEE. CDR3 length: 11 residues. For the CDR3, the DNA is TGTGCCAGCAGCGGGTCTTATGGCTACACCTTC. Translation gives CASSGSYGYTF.

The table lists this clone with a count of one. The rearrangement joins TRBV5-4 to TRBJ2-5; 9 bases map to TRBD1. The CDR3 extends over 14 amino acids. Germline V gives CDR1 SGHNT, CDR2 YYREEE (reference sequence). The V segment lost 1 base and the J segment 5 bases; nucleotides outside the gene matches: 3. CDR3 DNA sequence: TGTGCCAGCAGCTTGACAGGACAGGGGGAGACCCAGTACTTC. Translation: CASSLTGQGETQYF.

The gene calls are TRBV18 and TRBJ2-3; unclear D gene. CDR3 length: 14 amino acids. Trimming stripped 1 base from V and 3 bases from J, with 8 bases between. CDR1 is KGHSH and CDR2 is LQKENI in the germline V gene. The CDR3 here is CASSPQSGTDTQYF. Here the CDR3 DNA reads TGTGCCAGCTCACCACAATCTGGAACAGATACGCAGTATTTT.